These 6 T cell receptor beta chains share one sample of origin, sequenced in a study of blood T cell repertoires in COVID-19. The table came from immunoSEQ multiplex PCR; TCRdb's copy has only in-frame clones and leaves some out. The data contain some 380,000 clones, 90% of them singletons. Sequencing was performed on peripheral blood. Receptors originate from a man between 18 and 29 years old with active or convalescent COVID-19.

The gene calls are TRBV10-3 and TRBJ2-7; possibly TRBD2 for D (6 bases). Trimming pared 1 base from V and 6 bases from J, leaving 16 bases between. This CDR3 has 15 amino acids. CDR1 and CDR2 (germline): ENHRY, SYGVKD. CDR3 sequence reads: CAISEYGGQGTEQYF. As DNA, the CDR3 is TGTGCCATCAGTGAGTACGGAGGGCAGGGAACCGAGCAGTACTTC.

The chain is built from TRBV7-3 and TRBJ1-3, with a tentative D call TRBD1 (6 bases). Trimming left V 2 bases short and J 1 base short, with 12 bases between. CDR1 SGHTA and CDR2 FQGTGA come from the germline V gene. This CDR3 spans 16 amino acids. The CDR3 spells CASSLDPRGSGNTIYF. CDR3 nucleotides: TGTGCCAGCAGCTTAGATCCCAGGGGATCTGGAAACACCATATATTTT.

This clone was seen a handful of times. The V call is TRBV20-1, the J call TRBJ2-7; possibly TRBD2 for D (6 bases). V was trimmed by 6 bases and J by 12 bases, leaving 18 bases between them. The CDR3 is made up of 11 amino acids. The germline V gene has CDR1 DFQATT and CDR2 SNEGSKA (reference sequence). DNA of the CDR3: TGCAGTGCCCAGCATGTAGCGGCCCCGTACTTC. Residues: CSAQHVAAPYF.

J is TRBJ2-7 and V is TRBV29-1; D not resolved. The V end was cut by 1 base, the J end by 2 bases, with 9 bases between. There are 13 residues in the CDR3. Germline assignment: CDR1 SQVTM and CDR2 ANQGSEA. The CDR3, as DNA: TGCAGCGTTGAAGGCCAGAAAGCCTACGAGCAGTACTTC. This encodes CSVEGQKAYEQYF.

V gene TRBV4-2 combines with J gene TRBJ1-1; 8 nucleotides agree with TRBD1. CDR3 length equals 13 residues. CDR1 LGHNA and CDR2 YNFKEQ come from the germline V gene. V lost 7 bases and J lost 5; bases outside the gene matches: 6. The CDR3 is CASKGQVGTEAFF. The CDR3 DNA is TGTGCCAGCAAGGGACAGGTAGGGACTGAAGCTTTCTTT.

This clone appeared a few times. This sequence joins TRBV7-9 and TRBJ1-2; D perhaps matches TRBD1 (6 bases). CDR3 length: 13 residues. Trimming removed 5 bases from V and 5 bases from J, with 12 bases in between. CDR1 and CDR2 (germline): SEHNR, FQNEAQ (reference sequence). The CDR3 sequence is CASSDRTEYGYTF. In nucleotides, the CDR3 is TGTGCCAGCAGCGACCGGACAGAGTATGGCTACACCTTC.